This T cell receptor (beta chain) was recorded in a study of blood T cell repertoires in COVID-19. Generated by immunoSEQ multiplex PCR, the TCRdb table keeps only in-frame clones and is missing some. The sample consists of around 230,000 clones, 84% of them appearing once. Trimming stripped 3 bases from V and 5 bases from J, with 18 bases between. The CDR3 consists of 15 residues. Germline V CDR1 and CDR2: SGDLS, YYNGEE. The specimen sequenced was peripheral blood. This clonotype was sampled from a man aged 40-49 years who had recovered from COVID-19. The V and J genes are TRBV9 and TRBJ2-7; D may be TRBD2 (6 bases). The CDR3 is CASSDREMVQDEQYF. CDR3 DNA sequence: TGTGCCAGCAGCGACCGGGAGATGGTCCAGGACGAGCAGTACTTC. The variable domain in full, completed from reference TRBV9 and TRBJ2-7, reads DSGVTQTPKHLITATGQRVTLRCSPRSGDLSVYWYQQSLDQGLQFLIQYYNGEERAKGNILERFSAQQFPDLHSELNLSSLELGDSALYFCASSDREMVQDEQYFGPGTRLTVT.